Following are 30 T cell receptor beta chains from one sample sequenced in a study of shared clonotypes between healthy human individuals. Here immunoSEQ multiplex PCR was the method, and the copy in TCRdb shows in-frame clones only, minus some. The table has about 230,000 clones, about 69% seen once; the top ten hold 11%. The sequencing sample was made of memory CD4+ T cells sorted from blood. Subset meaning: CD45RA-negative fraction. The receptors were sampled from a man between 25 and 39 years old in good health.

The J gene is TRBJ2-1, the V gene TRBV10-3; the match to TRBD2 covers 10 bases. V shed 9 bases, J shed 8 bases, and the junction held 4 bases outside the gene matches. CDR1 is ENHRY, CDR2 SYGVKD, per germline. There are 12 residues in the CDR3. CDR3 in DNA: TGTGCCATAGCGGGAGGGCTCGATGAGCAGTTCTTC. Protein product: CAIAGGLDEQFF.

This rearrangement joins TRBV19 to TRBJ2-2, with D perhaps TRBD1 (5 bases). This CDR3 region has 14 residues. Trimming removed 6 bases at V and 6 bases at J, with 14 bases between. Germline CDR1 LNHDA, CDR2 SQIVND (reference sequence). The CDR3 is CASSQGTLPGELFF. The CDR3 bases are TGTGCCAGTAGCCAGGGCACACTCCCCGGGGAGCTGTTTTTT. Together with reference TRBV19 and TRBJ2-2, the CDR3 gives the full variable domain: DGGITQSPKYLFRKEGQNVTLSCEQNLNHDAMYWYRQDPGQGLRLIYYSQIVNDFQKGDIAEGYSVSREKKESFPLTVTSAQKNPTAFYLCASSQGTLPGELFFGEGSRLTVL.

This clone was counted a few times. The chain joins TRBV30 to TRBJ1-2; TRBD1 is a possible D gene (5 bases). V was shortened by 0 bases and J by 5 bases, with 13 bases between the two germline ends. The germline CDR1 and CDR2 sequences are GTSNPN and SVGIG (reference sequence). This CDR3 has 14 residues. CDR3 loop: CAWSVRRGWYGYTF. The CDR3 nucleotides are TGTGCCTGGAGTGTGAGGAGGGGATGGTATGGCTACACCTTC.

This chain links TRBV18 with TRBJ1-5; D gene uncertain. Germline loops: CDR1 KGHSH, CDR2 LQKENI. The CDR3 length is 15 residues. Trimming pared 4 bases from V and 3 bases from J, leaving 13 bases between. CDR3 protein: CASSQGAADNQPQHF. CDR3 nucleotide sequence: TGTGCCAGCTCACAAGGCGCGGCGGACAATCAGCCCCAGCATTTT. Based on the CDR3 plus reference TRBV18 and TRBJ1-5, the full variable domain is NAGVMQNPRHLVRRRGQEARLRCSPMKGHSHVYWYRQLPEEGLKFMVYLQKENIIDESGMPKERFSAEFPKEGPSILRIQQVVRGDSAAYFCASSQGAADNQPQHFGDGTRLSIL.

The genes are TRBV7-2 and TRBJ2-7, with 11 bases lining up with TRBD1. Germline CDR1 and CDR2: SGHTA and FQGNSA. This CDR3 region has 15 residues. After removal of 5 bases from V and 2 bases from J, the junction contained 5 bases not matched to a gene. The CDR3 sequence: CASSRQGQGAYEQYF. CDR3 DNA sequence: TGTGCCAGCAGCCGACAGGGACAGGGGGCCTACGAGCAGTACTTC.

V is TRBV7-9 and J is TRBJ2-6, with unresolved D. CDR1 and CDR2 from the germline V gene are SEHNR and FQNEAQ (reference sequence). There are 14 residues in the CDR3. Trimming pared 8 bases from V and 0 bases from J, leaving 8 bases between. CDR3 in amino acids: CASLWSSGANVLTF. CDR3 DNA: TGTGCCAGCCTCTGGAGCTCTGGGGCCAACGTCCTGACTTTC.

The V gene is TRBV27, the J gene TRBJ2-7, with 10 bases matching TRBD2. Germline assignment: CDR1 MNHEY and CDR2 SMNVEV (reference sequence). Losses at the gene ends were 3 bases for V and 4 bases for J; bases not matched to a gene: 6. The CDR3 consists of 15 residues. The CDR3 reads CASSFTRTSGYEQYF. CDR3 sequence (DNA): TGTGCCAGCAGTTTCACTCGGACTAGCGGTTACGAGCAGTACTTC.

The rearrangement joins TRBV10-3 to TRBJ2-2; 10 bases fit TRBD2. Germline V gene lookup returns CDR1 ENHRY and CDR2 SYGVKD. After removal of 2 bases from V and 5 bases from J, the junction contained 2 bases not matched to a gene. CDR3 size: 15 residues. The DNA of the CDR3 is TGTGCCATCAGTGAGACTAGCGGGAAGACCGGGGAGCTGTTTTTT. It encodes CAISETSGKTGELFF.

With respect to this clone: Distinct nucleotide sequences in the sample also encode this CDR3. The chain carries TRBV27 and TRBJ2-5, with unresolved D. The V gene's germline CDR1 is MNHEY and CDR2 SMNVEV (reference sequence). The V and J ends lost 5 bases and 4 bases respectively, with 5 bases between them. The CDR3 has 11 amino acids. The DNA of the CDR3 is TGTGCCAGCAGTCTTGGAGAGACCCAGTACTTC. It specifies CASSLGETQYF.

This clone occurred many times. This chain joins TRBV10-1 and TRBJ2-1; TRBD1 matches at 7 bases. Germline trimming cut 5 bases from V and 4 bases from J; bases unmatched to any gene: 8. From germline, CDR1 is WNHNN and CDR2 SYGVQD (reference sequence). This CDR3 has 15 amino acids. This CDR3 is CASSPTGQQYNEQFF. As DNA, the CDR3 is TGCGCCAGCAGTCCGACGGGACAGCAATACAATGAGCAGTTCTTC.

The chain carries TRBV5-3 and TRBJ2-7; D is perhaps TRBD2 (5 bases). TRBV5-3 is given ORF status, its function remaining uncertain. V was shortened by 0 bases and J by 7 bases, with 17 bases between the two germline ends. The CDR3 spans 15 residues. In DNA, the CDR3 is TGTGCCAGAAGCTTGGGTGAGGGCCCCCAGGTAGAGCAGTACTTC. Translating gives CARSLGEGPQVEQYF.

The V gene is TRBV15, the J gene TRBJ2-7; D possibly corresponds to TRBD1 (7 bases). The CDR3 spans 18 residues. The germline gives CDR1 LNHNV, CDR2 YYDKDF (reference sequence). The V end was cut by 0 bases, the J end by 5 bases, with 23 bases between. The CDR3 spells CATSRDRTAQGGADEQYF. The CDR3 DNA sequence: TGTGCCACCAGCAGAGATCGGACGGCCCAGGGGGGTGCGGACGAGCAGTACTTC.

This clone was seen only a few times. This chain uses TRBV19 with TRBJ2-2, with a weak D call TRBD2 (6 bases). CDR1 LNHDA and CDR2 SQIVND come from the germline V gene (reference sequence). Trimming left V 6 bases short and J 0 bases short, with 11 bases between. The CDR3 covers 15 residues. As DNA, the CDR3 is TGTGCCAGTAGATGGGTAGCGGCGAACACCGGGGAGCTGTTTTTT. It codes for CASRWVAANTGELFF.

This chain connects TRBV11-2 to TRBJ2-5; 16 bases map to TRBD2. Germline loops: CDR1 SGHAT, CDR2 FQNNGV. The ends lost 7 bases at V and 11 bases at J; junction bases unmatched: 10. There are 15 residues in the CDR3. CDR3 sequence reads: CASTRPGLAGGHQYF. Written as DNA, the CDR3 is TGTGCCAGCACCCGCCCGGGACTAGCGGGAGGGCATCAGTACTTC.

The V call is TRBV7-3, the J call TRBJ2-5, with D hard to call. Per the germline V gene, CDR1 is SGHTA and CDR2 is FQGTGA. V shed 5 bases and J shed 4 bases, with 11 bases lying between them. CDR3 length: 13 residues. This CDR3 reads CASSHRMGETQYF. For the CDR3, the DNA is TGTGCCAGCAGCCATAGAATGGGAGAGACCCAGTACTTC.

This clone came up a few times. The sample holds other DNA sequences that translate to the same CDR3. The V and J genes are TRBV7-9 and TRBJ2-2; D is unresolved. The CDR3 length is 14 residues. Trimming took off 2 bases at V and 1 base at J, with 5 bases between the two ends. Germline CDR1 reads SEHNR; CDR2 reads FQNEAQ (reference sequence). The CDR3 DNA reads TGTGCCAGCAGCTTACTCGGGAACACCGGGGAGCTGTTTTTT. Its translation is CASSLLGNTGELFF.

V gene TRBV2 combines with J gene TRBJ1-5, with D possibly matching TRBD1 (5 bases). From germline, CDR1 is SNHLY and CDR2 FYNNEI. CDR3 size: 13 residues. The V end lost 4 bases, the J end lost 9 bases, and 13 bases lay between the germline ends. The CDR3 loop reads CASSVQASRPQHF. The DNA for the CDR3 is TGTGCCAGCAGTGTACAGGCTTCTCGGCCCCAGCATTTT.

V is TRBV18 and J is TRBJ1-3; the D is unclear. Trimming removed 4 bases at V and 0 bases at J, with 10 bases between. CDR3 length: 15 residues. Germline V gene lookup returns CDR1 KGHSH and CDR2 LQKENI. CDR3 residues: CASSQGVPSGNTIYF. The CDR3 DNA reads as TGTGCCAGCTCACAGGGAGTCCCCTCTGGAAACACCATATATTTT.

The rearrangement links TRBV11-2 to TRBJ2-7; D is perhaps TRBD2 (5 bases). V lost 9 bases and J lost 0, with 18 bases in between. This CDR3 comprises 15 residues. The germline V gene encodes CDR1 SGHAT and CDR2 FQNNGV. The CDR3: CASRGQPMTSYEQYF. The CDR3 DNA sequence: TGTGCCAGTCGGGGTCAGCCAATGACCTCCTACGAGCAGTACTTC.

The genes are TRBV7-3 and TRBJ2-1; 7 bases line up with TRBD2. The germline V gene has CDR1 SGHTA and CDR2 FQGTGA. The junction had 5 bases not matched to a gene; V was cut back by 5 bases and J by 1 base. This CDR3 is built from 15 residues. CDR3 nucleotides: TGTGCCAGCAGCCCGATAGCGGGTTCCTACAATGAGCAGTTCTTC. The encoded protein is CASSPIAGSYNEQFF.

The chain carries TRBV7-2 and TRBJ2-7, with a tentative D call TRBD1 (5 bases). Germline values: CDR1 SGHTA, CDR2 FQGNSA. The CDR3 is 14 residues long. Trimming took 5 bases from V and 3 from J, leaving 14 bases between them. In DNA form, the CDR3 reads TGTGCCAGCAGCCCCGGCCTAGGGGACTACGAGCAGTACTTC. Translation gives CASSPGLGDYEQYF.

V usage is TRBV7-9 and J usage is TRBJ2-1, with 13 bases fitting TRBD2. The germline V gene encodes CDR1 SEHNR and CDR2 FQNEAQ (reference sequence). This CDR3 region has 16 residues. Trimming cost V 4 bases and J 8 bases; bases outside gene matches: 8. The CDR3 sequence is CASSSGLAGNRDEQFF. The CDR3 DNA reads as TGTGCCAGCAGCTCGGGACTAGCGGGGAATAGGGATGAGCAGTTCTTC.

This chain links TRBV7-8 with TRBJ1-4; tentative D call: TRBD1 (5 bases). V was clipped by 5 bases and J by 6 bases, with 16 bases between them. The germline V gene encodes CDR1 SGHVS and CDR2 FQNEAQ. The CDR3 is made up of 15 amino acids. Written as DNA, the CDR3 is TGTGCCAGCAGCGCCCACAGGTTTCTGGATGAAAAACTGTTTTTT. Its translation: CASSAHRFLDEKLFF.

This clone was detected a few times. The CDR3 DNA follows: TGTGCCAGCAGTGGAAGCGGGAGAGGCGAGACCCAGTACTTC. Translation gives CASSGSGRGETQYF. This chain connects TRBV28 to TRBJ2-5, with 8 bases aligning to TRBD2. Germline CDR1 MDHEN, CDR2 SYDVKM. The length of the CDR3 is 14 residues. Losses at the gene ends were 5 bases for V and 5 bases for J; bases not matched to a gene: 7.

V is TRBV18 and J is TRBJ2-6; D unresolved. V was trimmed by 8 bases and J by 1 base, leaving 9 bases between them. From germline, CDR1 is KGHSH and CDR2 LQKENI. The CDR3 is 14 residues long. Here the CDR3 reads CASNAQSGANVLTF. The CDR3 region has the DNA TGTGCCAGCAACGCGCAGTCTGGGGCCAACGTCCTGACTTTC.

This chain joins TRBV7-6 and TRBJ2-5, with TRBD1 matching over 9 bases. J was trimmed by 3 bases and V by 3 bases; bases with no gene match: 8. This CDR3 comprises 16 residues. The germline V gene encodes CDR1 SGHVS and CDR2 FNYEAQ. The CDR3 loop is CASSLSGTGIKETQYF. Written as DNA, the CDR3 is TGTGCCAGCAGCTTGTCAGGGACAGGGATTAAAGAGACCCAGTACTTC.

V and J are TRBV7-8 and TRBJ2-5; D remains unclear. Germline assignment: CDR1 SGHVS and CDR2 FQNEAQ. With 5 bases removed from V and 2 bases from J, the gap between germline ends came to 9 bases. The CDR3 is made up of 13 amino acids. DNA of the CDR3: TGTGCCAGCAGCAAAGACAAGCAAGAGACCCAGTACTTC. It translates to CASSKDKQETQYF.

Points on this clone: One junction end does not reproduce the germline sequence, and a read error may be involved. V usage is TRBV14 and J usage is TRBJ1-5; D is uncertain. From germline, CDR1 is SGHDN and CDR2 FVKESK. The CDR3 is made up of 13 amino acids. The DNA for the CDR3 is TGTGCCAGCAGCCAATCGAGCCATCAGGCCCAGCATTTT. As protein: CASSQSSHQAQHF.

This clone came up a few times. The chain couples TRBV7-9 to TRBJ1-5; D is unresolved. V was pared by 5 bases and J by 0 bases, with 11 bases between. This CDR3 comprises 15 residues. Germline V gene sequence: CDR1 SEHNR, CDR2 FQNEAQ (reference sequence). CDR3 amino acids: CASSESGNSNQPQHF. CDR3 DNA sequence: TGTGCCAGCAGCGAATCGGGAAATAGCAATCAGCCCCAGCATTTT.

This clone was detected only a few times. The chain recombines TRBV5-6 with TRBJ2-6; D gene ambiguous. CDR1 SGHDT and CDR2 YYEEEE come from the germline V gene. The ends were cut back, 5 bases at V and 4 bases at J, with 7 bases in the middle. The CDR3 totals 13 residues. The CDR3 sequence: CASSPWGANVLTF. CDR3 DNA: TGTGCCAGCAGTCCGTGGGGGGCCAACGTCCTGACTTTC. Supplemented by reference TRBV5-6 and TRBJ2-6, the full variable domain reads DAGVTQSPTHLIKTRGQQVTLRCSPKSGHDTVSWYQQALGQGPQFIFQYYEEEERQRGNFPDRFSGHQFPNYSSELNVNALLLGDSALYLCASSPWGANVLTFGAGSRLTVL.